This TCR beta chain is drawn from a study of OX40 agonist ivuxolimab in advanced cancers. Repertoires were generated with immunoSEQ multiplex PCR, while TCRdb's copy carries only in-frame clones and drops some. There are roughly 100,000 clones in the sample; about nine tenths occur only once, and just over 0.3% lies in the top ten. Sequenced here: CD4+ or CD8+ T cells sorted from blood, sampled in a trial of the OX40 agonist ivuxolimab. The origin of this receptor is an adult with an advanced solid tumor such as melanoma, head and neck, liver or kidney cancer.

CDR3 DNA: TGTGCCAGCAGCTTACAGCTCGGGTCCTTCTACGAGCAGTACTTC. This encodes CASSLQLGSFYEQYF. V and J are TRBV7-8 and TRBJ2-7; no definite D call. Trimming removed 2 bases at V and 3 bases at J, with 14 bases between. CDR3 length equals 15 residues. The germline CDR1 and CDR2 sequences are SGHVS and FQNEAQ. Together with reference TRBV7-8 and TRBJ2-7, the CDR3 gives the full variable domain: GAGVSQSPRYKVAKRGQDVALRCDPISGHVSLFWYQQALGQGPEFLTYFQNEAQLDKSGLPSDRFFAERPEGSVSTLKIQRTQQEDSAVYLCASSLQLGSFYEQYFGPGTRLTVT.